This entry is about one T cell receptor beta chain. Antigen unknown. Newly diagnosed hyperthyroidism, duration under 2 months, in patients aged 18 to 65. The study based diagnoses on clinical symptoms, serum thyroxine and TRAb, thyroid ultrasound and orbital computed tomography. First hyperthyroidism diagnosis is when the blood sample was obtained, before any ophthalmopathy symptoms. CDR3 size: 15 residues. V lost 6 bases to trimming and J lost 2 bases, with 14 bases between them. The source of the sample is a study of T cells in Graves' hyperthyroidism and ophthalmopathy. Study-wide results and limits: Ophthalmopathy prediction by the model preceded onset by a median about 6.3 months.

The investigators amplified TCR beta CDR3 regions from RNA transcripts. An initial round of RT-PCR targeting the TCR CDR3 relied on the HTBI primer set. Via MiXCR, TCRdb re-called the multiplex PCR reads, giving one row per CDR3 protein. The sample records roughly 160,000 distinct CDR3 sequences, about 9% being singletons. The receptor was isolated from a woman under 30 with Graves' hyperthyroidism that later progressed to Graves' ophthalmopathy. The sample consisted of blood. The chain recombines TRBV12-3 or TRBV12-4 with TRBJ2-1; D is uncertain. CDR3: CASRPPINPYNEQFF. The CDR3 coding sequence is TGTGCCAGCAGACCCCCGATCAATCCCTACAATGAGCAGTTCTTC.